This is a list of T cell receptor beta chains from one sample in a study of CD8 T cells in ankylosing spondylitis. MiXCR, applied by TCRdb to the 5' RACE reads, yields one record per CDR3 protein. Among under 130,000 distinct CDR3 sequences, approximately 25% were seen once, and the ten largest hold about 12%. The source material was synovial fluid, either unsorted or a sorted T cell fraction (not recorded which). The receptor set was obtained from a male donor with ankylosing spondylitis. Each CDR3 is given with its conserved first and last residue. The D gene is left open where the match is weak. The listing skips clone size in some rows; elsewhere it reads once, few, many or a size class.

v_gene	abundance	d_gene	j_gene	CDR3nt	CDR3aa
TRBV11-3	-	TRBD1	TRBJ1-1	TGTGCCAGCAGCCCCGGGACCTATCAGGGGGAGGCTGAAGCTTTCTTT	CASSPGTYQGEAEAFF
TRBV5-1	many	TRBD2	TRBJ2-3	TGCGCCAGCAGCTCTCCCGGGACTAGCGGGAGAAACACAGATACGCAGTATTTT	CASSSPGTSGRNTDTQYF
TRBV5-1	few	-	TRBJ2-2	TGCGCCAGCAGCCAGGGGACCTTCGCCGGGGAGCTGTTTTTT	CASSQGTFAGELFF
TRBV7-8	-	-	TRBJ1-6	TGTGCCAGCACCCTCGGGTTATCCTATAATTCACCCCTCCACTTT	CASTLGLSYNSPLHF
TRBV11-2	-	-	TRBJ2-1	TGTGCCAGCAGCTTAGATACTGGATACAATGAGCAGTTCTTC	CASSLDTGYNEQFF
TRBV24-1	-	TRBD2	TRBJ2-2	TGTGCCACCAGTGTTGTTGGGACTAGTGGTACCGGGGAGCTGTTTTTT	CATSVVGTSGTGELFF
TRBV20-1	-	TRBD2	TRBJ2-1	TGCAGTGGTCGGGCTCCGGCCTTAGGGACTAGCGGCTACAATGAGCAGTTCTTC	CSGRAPALGTSGYNEQFF
TRBV16	few	-	TRBJ2-1	TGTGCCAGCAGCACCCTCAACAGCGGAGGGGACAATGAGCAGTTCTTC	CASSTLNSGGDNEQFF
TRBV7-6	-	TRBD2	TRBJ2-7	TGTGCCAGCAGCTTATCCCGAGGCGGCAGCGGGATATACGAGCAGTACTTC	CASSLSRGGSGIYEQYF
TRBV10-3	few	-	TRBJ2-3	TGTGCCATCAGTACGGGCCGCACAGATACGCAGTATTTT	CAISTGRTDTQYF
TRBV20-1	-	TRBD2	TRBJ2-3	TGCAGTGCTTCTAGCGGGAGGCTCACAGATACGCAGTATTTT	CSASSGRLTDTQYF
TRBV6-1	-	TRBD2	TRBJ2-3	TGTGCCAGCATAGCGGGAGGGAGAGCAGATACGCAGTATTTT	CASIAGGRADTQYF
TRBV12-3/TRBV12-4	-	TRBD1	TRBJ2-1	TGTGCCAGCAGGGGGGGGACAGGGGGCTACAATGAGCAGTTCTTC	CASRGGTGGYNEQFF
TRBV20-1	few	-	TRBJ2-5	TGCAGTGCTCCTGGACAGGTCCCCGGGGAGGGCCAGTACTTC	CSAPGQVPGEGQYF
TRBV20-1	many	TRBD1	TRBJ2-3	TGCAGTGCACGGGCAGGGGGCGGAGATACGCAGTATTTT	CSARAGGGDTQYF
TRBV4-1	-	TRBD1	TRBJ2-3	TGCGCCAGCAGCCAACTGGACAGGGATGCAGATACGCAGTATTTT	CASSQLDRDADTQYF
TRBV19	-	-	TRBJ1-5	TGTGCCAGTAATCGGATCAATCAGCCCCAGCATTTT	CASNRINQPQHF
TRBV4-1	-	-	TRBJ2-6	TGCGCCAGCAGCCAAGATTCCCAGACCGGGGCCAACGTCCTGACTTTC	CASSQDSQTGANVLTF
TRBV5-1	few	TRBD1	TRBJ2-2	TGCGCCAGCAGCTTGGCCCGGGGACAGGGAGAAACCGGGGAGCTGTTTTTT	CASSLARGQGETGELFF
TRBV27	medium-sized	-	TRBJ2-2	TGTGCCAGCAGGGCAGGGCGCACCGGGGAGCTGTTTTTT	CASRAGRTGELFF
TRBV13	-	TRBD1	TRBJ1-2	TGTGCCAGCAGCTTACTGACAGGGGGAGGCTACACCTTC	CASSLLTGGGYTF
TRBV5-1	-	TRBD2	TRBJ2-1	TGCGCCAGCAGCTTACTTAGACTAGCGGGAGAGGATAATGAGCAGTTCTTC	CASSLLRLAGEDNEQFF